This T cell receptor (beta chain) was captured by sequencing in a study of blood T cell repertoires in COVID-19. The wider study: Material from acute and convalescent COVID-19 was sourced from the United States, Italy and Spain. T cells, B-cell-depleted T cells, or PBMCs provided the cDNA or gDNA that served as material.

This clone was recorded once. CDR3 length: 13 amino acids. Trimming removed 6 bases from V and 4 bases from J; junction bases left unmatched: 5. Original handling: Reference gene primers were amplified, and this amplification served to estimate nucleated cell counts. Assay: immunoSEQ multiplex PCR; the TCRdb copy retains only in-frame clones and omits some. Clone size and the V and J calls come from that table; the DNA yielded D and trimming. The data contain 150,000 or so clones, about three quarters of them singletons. Material: peripheral blood. The sequence was obtained from a woman between 45 and 60 years old with active or convalescent COVID-19. The chain uses TRBV12-3 or TRBV12-4 and TRBJ2-5, with TRBD1 identical over 7 bases. CDR3 DNA: TGTGCCAGCAGGAGGGGGCGCGCAGAGACCCAGTACTTC. Amino acid sequence: CASRRGRAETQYF.